The sequence of this T cell receptor beta chain was determined in a study of neurological immune-mediated disorders. Study results and limitations: It was HTLV-1-associated myelopathy that showed the most TCR clonal expansion, while multiple sclerosis showed the least, falling below healthy controls.

This clonotype has at least ten counts. Antigen specificity is unknown. Germline CDR1 reads MGHDK; CDR2 reads SYGVNS. V was trimmed by 3 bases and J by 0 bases, leaving 9 bases between them. This CDR3 comprises 16 residues. As to time point: longitudinal time-point 1 (baseline). With 10-nucleotide random UMIs included, cDNA was synthesized by 5'RACE. One entry per CDR3 protein, called by TCRdb with MiXCR from the 5' RACE reads. Of some 77,000 distinct CDR3 sequences listed, about an eighth are singletons. The chain has TRBV25-1 and TRBJ1-6; D not resolved. Specimen: PBMCs. The receptor comes from a female donor with HTLV-1-associated myelopathy (HAM/TSP). This CDR3 is CASSDPQHSYNSPLHF. CDR3 sequence (DNA): TGTGCCAGCAGTGATCCCCAGCACTCCTATAATTCACCCCTCCACTTT.